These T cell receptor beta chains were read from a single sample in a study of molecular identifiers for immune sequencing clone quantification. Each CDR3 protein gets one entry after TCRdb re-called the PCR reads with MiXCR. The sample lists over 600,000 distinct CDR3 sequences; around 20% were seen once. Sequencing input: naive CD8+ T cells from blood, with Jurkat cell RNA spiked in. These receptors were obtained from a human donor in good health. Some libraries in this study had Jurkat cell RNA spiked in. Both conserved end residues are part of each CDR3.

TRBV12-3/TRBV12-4	CASSPVADADTQYF
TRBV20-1	CSARWGTSGRSSEQFF
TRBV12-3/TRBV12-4	CASSPGTFNSPLHF
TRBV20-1	CSAKREADTQYF
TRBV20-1	CSARAGGGQPQHF
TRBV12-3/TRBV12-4	CASSFSNPPLQATNEKLFF
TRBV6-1	CASSELTGGWLSYEQYF
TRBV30	CAWSETSIYGYTF
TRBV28	CASSFIGGAKWDEAFF
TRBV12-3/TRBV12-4	CASSWGRDRYTF
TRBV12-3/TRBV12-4	CASTPGGGPDIQYF
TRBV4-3	CASSQGLARYNEQFF
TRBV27	CASRATGNSYEQYF
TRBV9	CASSVVGGPSYEQYF
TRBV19	CASSIRDREKGTILTNEKLFF
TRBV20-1	CSAREGLAGGFADTQYF
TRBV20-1	CSGVRTANTEAFF
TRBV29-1	CSVGFRDRTYEQYF
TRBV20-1	CSAPGTGNHEQYF
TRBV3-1	CASSPSPGLYEQYF
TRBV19	CASSTLLAGLQPYEQYF
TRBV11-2	CASSFPNKLTF
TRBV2	CASHGTEGYGYTF
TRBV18	CASSLVGRHTEAFF
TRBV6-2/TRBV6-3	CAIRGLGEQNTGELFF
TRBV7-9	CASSPRPISAGNTIYF
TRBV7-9	CASSSRDSYEQYF
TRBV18	CASSPPETSSSDPLSSSGANVLTF
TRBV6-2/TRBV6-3	CASSYLWSGELFF
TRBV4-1	CASSPSISLNEKLFF
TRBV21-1	CASSKIGNKQPQHF
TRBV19	CASAQGAGELFF
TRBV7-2	CASSLVLAGRSGELFF
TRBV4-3	CASSQTGTGQETQYF
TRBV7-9	CASSLGTGACEQYF
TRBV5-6	CASSVTLTGELFF
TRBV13	CASTPGPNTGELFF
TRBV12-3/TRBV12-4	CASSLESGLYGYTF
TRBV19	CASSMYHGSTYNEQFF
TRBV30	CAWGDSWVEQYF
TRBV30	CAWRPLYMDRGKSYTF
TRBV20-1	CSAEGLASSTDTQYF
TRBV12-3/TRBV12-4	CASSGGTGGRYGYTF
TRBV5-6	CASSLRAAAYNEQFF